This T cell receptor beta chain was observed in a study of T cell changes during pregnancy in multiple sclerosis. Assay used: immunoSEQ multiplex PCR; TCRdb lists only in-frame clones, some missing. The repertoire includes approximately 40,000 clones, 70% to 90% of them detected once, and roughly 0.48% sits in the top ten. Germline values: CDR1 SGHTA, CDR2 FQGNSA. The CDR3 covers 14 residues. With 4 bases removed from V and 3 bases from J, the gap between germline ends came to 12 bases. The V and J genes are TRBV7-2 and TRBJ1-1; a weak D match, TRBD1 (6 bases). This sequence was found in a female donor with multiple sclerosis, enrolled in a pregnancy study. The sample here was CD4+ T cells from peripheral blood mononuclear cells, taken in the first trimester of pregnancy. CDR3 nucleotides: TGTGCCAGCAGCTCTCTAGGGGGGGACACTGAAGCTTTCTTT. It is translated as CASSSLGGDTEAFF.